These T cell receptor beta chains were read from a single sample in a study of blood T cell repertoires in COVID-19. The repertoire was sequenced with immunoSEQ multiplex PCR; TCRdb's copy has only in-frame clones and lacks some. The data show over 200,000 clones, with around 85% seen just once and approximately 3% held by the top ten. The material sequenced was PBMCs or T cells enriched from blood (not recorded which). The receptor set was obtained from a woman aged 45-65 years in a cohort exposed to, infected with or recovered from COVID-19 (not recorded which). CDR3s include the opening cysteine and the closing phenylalanine or tryptophan. The D gene is left open where the match is weak. Only some rows state a clone size, as once, few, many or a class for expanded clones.

d_call j_call clone_size v_call cdr3_aa cdr3_nt
NA TRBJ1-2 few TRBV4-3 CASSQDSLPHSAGNYGYTF TGCGCCAGCAGCCAAGATTCCCTACCTCATAGCGCGGGTAACTATGGCTACACCTTC
NA TRBJ1-2 NA TRBV5-4 CASSPIYMDGYTF TGTGCCAGCAGCCCTATTTATATGGATGGCTACACCTTC
NA TRBJ2-1 NA TRBV12-3/TRBV12-4 CASSPRVEQFF TGTGCCAGCAGTCCCAGGGTTGAGCAGTTCTTC
NA TRBJ1-1 NA TRBV12-3/TRBV12-4 CASSLIGDEAFF TGTGCCAGCAGTTTAATAGGGGATGAAGCTTTCTTT
NA TRBJ2-7 NA TRBV7-8 CASSRQYEQYF TGTGCCAGCAGCCGACAGTACGAGCAGTACTTC
NA TRBJ1-4 NA TRBV2 CASKVWVGREKLFF TGTGCCAGCAAGGTGTGGGTGGGCAGGGAAAAACTGTTTTTT
NA TRBJ1-1 NA TRBV6-2/TRBV6-3 CASSGGGGSGTEAFF TGTGCCAGCAGTGGGGGTGGGGGCTCGGGCACTGAAGCTTTCTTT
TRBD1 TRBJ2-1 NA TRBV7-2 CASSPGTGLVNEQFF TGTGCCAGCAGCCCAGGGACAGGGTTGGTCAATGAGCAGTTCTTC
TRBD1 TRBJ2-7 NA TRBV9 CASSAGTGGYEQYF TGTGCCAGCAGCGCAGGGACAGGGGGTTACGAGCAGTACTTC
TRBD1 TRBJ1-6 NA TRBV28 CASSLSGTGISPLHF TGTGCCAGCAGTTTATCGGGGACAGGGATTTCACCCCTCCACTTT
NA TRBJ1-3 NA TRBV7-9 CASSFPGNTIYF TGTGCCAGCAGCTTTCCGGGAAACACCATATATTTT
NA TRBJ1-2 NA TRBV30 CAWSVDSGTNIGYTF TGTGCCTGGAGTGTGGATTCGGGGACAAATATTGGCTACACCTTC